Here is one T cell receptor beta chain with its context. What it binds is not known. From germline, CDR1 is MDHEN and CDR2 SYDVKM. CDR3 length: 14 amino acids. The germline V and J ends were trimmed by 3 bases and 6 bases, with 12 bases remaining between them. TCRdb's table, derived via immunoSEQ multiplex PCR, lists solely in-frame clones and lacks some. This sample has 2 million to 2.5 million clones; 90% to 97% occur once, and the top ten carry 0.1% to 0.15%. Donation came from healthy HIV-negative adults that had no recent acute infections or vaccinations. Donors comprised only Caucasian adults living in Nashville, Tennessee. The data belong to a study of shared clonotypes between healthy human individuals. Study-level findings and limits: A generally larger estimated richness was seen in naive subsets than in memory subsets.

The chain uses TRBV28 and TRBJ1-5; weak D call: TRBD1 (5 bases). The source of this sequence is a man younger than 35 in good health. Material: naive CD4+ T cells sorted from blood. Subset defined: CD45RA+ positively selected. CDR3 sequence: CASSLGGRVQPQHF. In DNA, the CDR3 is TGTGCCAGCAGTTTGGGGGGAAGGGTTCAGCCCCAGCATTTT.